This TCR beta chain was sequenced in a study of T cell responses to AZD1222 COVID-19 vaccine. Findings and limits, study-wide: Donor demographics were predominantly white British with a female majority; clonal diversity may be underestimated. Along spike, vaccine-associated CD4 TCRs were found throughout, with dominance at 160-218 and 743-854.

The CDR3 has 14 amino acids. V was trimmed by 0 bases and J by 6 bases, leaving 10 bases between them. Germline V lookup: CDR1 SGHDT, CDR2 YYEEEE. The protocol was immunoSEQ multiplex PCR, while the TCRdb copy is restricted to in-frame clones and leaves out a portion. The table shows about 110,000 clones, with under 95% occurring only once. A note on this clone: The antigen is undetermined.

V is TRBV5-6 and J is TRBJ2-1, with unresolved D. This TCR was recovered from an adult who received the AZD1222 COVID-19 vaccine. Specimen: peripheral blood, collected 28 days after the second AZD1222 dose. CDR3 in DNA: TGTGCCAGCAGCTTGGGGGCATGGATCAATGAGCAGTTCTTC. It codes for CASSLGAWINEQFF. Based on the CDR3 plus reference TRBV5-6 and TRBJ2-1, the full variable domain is DAGVTQSPTHLIKTRGQQVTLRCSPKSGHDTVSWYQQALGQGPQFIFQYYEEEERQRGNFPDRFSGHQFPNYSSELNVNALLLGDSALYLCASSLGAWINEQFFGPGTRLTVL.